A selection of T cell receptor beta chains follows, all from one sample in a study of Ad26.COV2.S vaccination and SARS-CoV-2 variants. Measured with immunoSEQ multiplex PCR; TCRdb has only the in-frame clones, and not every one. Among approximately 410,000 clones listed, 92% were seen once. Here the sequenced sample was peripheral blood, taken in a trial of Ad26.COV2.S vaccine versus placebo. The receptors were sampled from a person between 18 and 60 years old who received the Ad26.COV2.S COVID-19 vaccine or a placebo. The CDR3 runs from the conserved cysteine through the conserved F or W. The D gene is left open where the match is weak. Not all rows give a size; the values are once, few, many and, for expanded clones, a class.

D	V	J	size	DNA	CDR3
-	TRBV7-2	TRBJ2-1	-	TGTGCCAGCAGCTTAGTGGCAGGCTCGAGCTCCTACAATGAGCAGTTCTTC	CASSLVAGSSSYNEQFF
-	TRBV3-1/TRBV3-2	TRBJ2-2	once	TGTGCCAGCAGCCAAGACACCGCGGGCACCGGGGAGCTGTTTTTT	CASSQDTAGTGELFF
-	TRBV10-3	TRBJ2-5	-	TGTGCCATCAGTGAGTCACCCATTGGGGGCCAAGAGACCCAGTACTTC	CAISESPIGGQETQYF
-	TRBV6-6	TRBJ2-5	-	TGTGCCAGCAGTTACTCAGGGCAAGAGACCCAGTACTTC	CASSYSGQETQYF
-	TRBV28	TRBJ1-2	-	TGTGCCAGCAGCACGCCCGACCCCGGCTACACCTTC	CASSTPDPGYTF
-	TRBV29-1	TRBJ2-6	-	TGCAGCGTTAGGGAGTCTGGGGCCAACGTCCTGACTTTC	CSVRESGANVLTF
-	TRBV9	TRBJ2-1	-	TGTGCCAGCAGCGTAGAAGGGCTCCAATACAATGAGCAGTTCTTC	CASSVEGLQYNEQFF
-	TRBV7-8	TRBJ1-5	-	TGTGCCAGCGGGGAGACATATGTTGTGGATCAGCCCCAGCATTTT	CASGETYVVDQPQHF
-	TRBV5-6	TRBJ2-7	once	TGTGCCAGCAGCTTAGGGTACGAGCAGTACTTC	CASSLGYEQYF
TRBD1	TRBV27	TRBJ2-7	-	TGTGCCAGCTCACCCAGACAGGGCAGCTCCTACGAGCAGTACTTC	CASSPRQGSSYEQYF
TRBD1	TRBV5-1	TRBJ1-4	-	TGCGCCAGCAGCTATGGACAGGGACGGAATGAAAAACTGTTTTTT	CASSYGQGRNEKLFF
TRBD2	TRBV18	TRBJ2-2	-	TGTGCCAGCTCACCAATGGTTGGACTAGCGCCGCCTACGCAGACCGGGGAGCTGTTTTTT	CASSPMVGLAPPTQTGELFF
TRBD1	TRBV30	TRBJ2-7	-	TGTGCCTGGATAGGACAGGGGAGCTCCTACGAGCAGTACTTC	CAWIGQGSSYEQYF
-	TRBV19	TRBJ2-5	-	TGTGCCAGTACCCCGCCTGGGAAAAAAGAGACCCAGTACTTC	CASTPPGKKETQYF
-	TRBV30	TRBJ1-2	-	TGTGCCTGGAGTGTAGTCGCGGGATGGGGCTACACCTTC	CAWSVVAGWGYTF
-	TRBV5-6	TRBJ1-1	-	TGTGCCAGCAGCTTGACAGGATGGAACACTGAAGCTTTCTTT	CASSLTGWNTEAFF
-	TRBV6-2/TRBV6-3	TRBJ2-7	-	TGTGCCAGCAGTACACTGGGGGGCTCCTACGAGCAGTACTTC	CASSTLGGSYEQYF
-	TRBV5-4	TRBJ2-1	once	TGTGCCAGCAGCTTGGCTGGTCTAAAGAATGAGCAGTTCTTC	CASSLAGLKNEQFF
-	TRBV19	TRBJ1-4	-	TGTGCCAGTAGTATAGTACGAGGGTTTAATGAAAAACTGTTTTTT	CASSIVRGFNEKLFF
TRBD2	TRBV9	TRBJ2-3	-	TGTGCCAGCAGCGTAGTCCCCGAGGCTAGCGGGCATTTT	CASSVVPEASGHF
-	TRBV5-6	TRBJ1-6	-	TGTGCCAGCAGACCATCCAGCGCTGGGTATAATTCACCCCTCCACTTT	CASRPSSAGYNSPLHF
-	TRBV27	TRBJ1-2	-	TGTGCCAGCAAACTAGGACAGCAAACTAACTATGGCTACACCTTC	CASKLGQQTNYGYTF
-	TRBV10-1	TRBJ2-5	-	TGCGCCAGCAGTGATGGGCCTACGAAAGAGACCCAGTACTTC	CASSDGPTKETQYF
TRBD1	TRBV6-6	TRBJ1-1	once	TGTGCCAGCAGGGGAGGGGGCAACACTGAAGCTTTCTTT	CASRGGGNTEAFF
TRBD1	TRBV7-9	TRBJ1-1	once	TGTGCCAGCAGCTTCCAGGGGGGAACTGAAGCTTTCTTT	CASSFQGGTEAFF
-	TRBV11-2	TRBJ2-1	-	TGTGCCAGCACCATCTCGTTAGGGCCCTCCTACAATGAGCAGTTCTTC	CASTISLGPSYNEQFF
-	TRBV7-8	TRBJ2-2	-	TGTGCCAGCAGCTTAGGGTTAATCGCCGGGGAGCTGTTTTTT	CASSLGLIAGELFF
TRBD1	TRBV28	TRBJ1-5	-	TGTGCCAGCACCAATGTAAGGACAGGGGAACCTTACAATCAGCCCCAGCATTTT	CASTNVRTGEPYNQPQHF
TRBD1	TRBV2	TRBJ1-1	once	TGTGCCAGCAAACACAGGGGGGAGACTGAAGCTTTCTTT	CASKHRGETEAFF
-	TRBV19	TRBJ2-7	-	TGTGCCAGTAGTATCCTACAGGGTCCCTCCTACGAGCAGTACTTC	CASSILQGPSYEQYF
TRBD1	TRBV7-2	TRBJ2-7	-	TGTGCCAGCAGCGCCCGGACAGGGGGCCCATACGAGCAGTACTTC	CASSARTGGPYEQYF
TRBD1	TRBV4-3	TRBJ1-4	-	TGCGCCAGCAGCCGATCCGGGACAGGGATAGAAAAACTGTTTTTT	CASSRSGTGIEKLFF
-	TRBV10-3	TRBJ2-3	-	TGTGCCATTCGTGGCGGACTCGACACAGATACGCAGTATTTT	CAIRGGLDTDTQYF
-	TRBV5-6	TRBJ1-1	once	TGTGCCAGCAGCTTGGAAGGGGTGCGAGCTTTCTTT	CASSLEGVRAFF
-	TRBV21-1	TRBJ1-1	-	TGTGCCAGCAGCAAATCTATGACAGGGGTTATGAACACTGAAGCTTTCTTT	CASSKSMTGVMNTEAFF
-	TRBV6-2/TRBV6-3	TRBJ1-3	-	TGTGCCAGCAGCCGAGCGACAACCCAGGACACCATATATTTT	CASSRATTQDTIYF
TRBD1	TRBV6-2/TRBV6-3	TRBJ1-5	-	TGTGCCAGCAGTCTCCCGAGACAGGGGTCTTCTTTCGGGGGTCAGCCCCAGCATTTT	CASSLPRQGSSFGGQPQHF
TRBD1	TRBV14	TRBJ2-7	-	TGTGCCAGCAGCCAAGTGACAGGGATTTCCGAGCAGTACTTC	CASSQVTGISEQYF
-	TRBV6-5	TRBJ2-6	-	TGTGCCAGCAGTTCCCGACGGACCTCTGGGGCCAACGTCCTGACTTTC	CASSSRRTSGANVLTF
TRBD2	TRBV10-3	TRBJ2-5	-	TGTGCCGCCGCGGGCGGGACTAGCGGACCCCAAGAGACCCAGTACTTC	CAAAGGTSGPQETQYF
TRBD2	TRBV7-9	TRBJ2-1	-	TGTGCCCAGGCGGGGGTGACCTTCAATGAGCAGTTCTTC	CAQAGVTFNEQFF
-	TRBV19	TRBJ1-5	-	TGTGCCAGTAGTATTCCAGGGCCCAATCAGCCCCAGCATTTT	CASSIPGPNQPQHF
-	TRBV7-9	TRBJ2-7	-	TGTGCCAGCAGCTCGGGGACAAGCTGGGAGCAGTACTTC	CASSSGTSWEQYF
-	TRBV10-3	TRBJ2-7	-	TGTGCCATCAGTGATTCGACAAAGGACAGCTACGAGCAGTACTTC	CAISDSTKDSYEQYF